Following are 18 T cell receptor beta chains from one sample sequenced in a study of molecular identifiers for immune sequencing clone quantification. TCRdb re-analysed the PCR reads in MiXCR, keeping a single row per CDR3 protein. The table has 62,000 or so distinct CDR3 sequences, roughly 20% seen once. The sample comprised naive CD8+ T cells from blood, with Jurkat cell RNA spiked in. Subset indicated: FACS-sorted CD8+CD4-CCR7+CD45RA+ naive T cells. These receptors all stem from a human donor in good health. Some libraries in this study had Jurkat cell RNA spiked in.

This clonotype has ten or more counts. The V and J genes are TRBV27 and TRBJ2-6; 9 bases match TRBD1. Per the germline V gene, CDR1 is MNHEY and CDR2 is SMNVEV (reference sequence). The CDR3 is made up of 19 amino acids. J gave up 0 bases and V 6 bases, and 12 bases lay outside the gene matches. DNA of the CDR3: TGTGCCAGCAGCTCTGGATTGGGACAGGGAGGCTCTGGGGCCAACGTCCTGACTTTC. This sequence encodes CASSSGLGQGGSGANVLTF.

Ten or more counts support this clonotype. This chain uses TRBV11-3 with TRBJ2-1, with D tentatively TRBD2 (5 bases). There are 17 residues in the CDR3. CDR1 is SGHNT and CDR2 is YENEEA in the germline V gene. V dropped 1 base and J dropped 0 bases, with 13 bases sitting between them. In nucleotides, the CDR3 is TGTGCCAGCAGCTTAGGGAGTAGCGTAAGCTCCTACAATGAGCAGTTCTTC. Translation: CASSLGSSVSSYNEQFF. Combining the CDR3 with reference TRBV11-3 and TRBJ2-1 gives the whole variable domain EAGVVQSPRYKIIEKKQPVAFWCNPISGHNTLYWYLQNLGQGPELLIRYENEEAVDDSQLPKDRFSAERLKGVDSTLKIQPAELGDSAVYLCASSLGSSVSSYNEQFFGPGTRLTVL.

In its sample, this clonotype was seen many times. The V and J genes are TRBV19 and TRBJ2-1; D remains ambiguous. The germline V gene encodes CDR1 LNHDA and CDR2 SQIVND (reference sequence). The V end was cut by 5 bases, the J end by 9 bases, with 11 bases between. This CDR3 region has 12 residues. DNA for the CDR3: TGTGCCAGTAGTTCTGGCCTTAGTGAGCAGTTCTTC. Residues: CASSSGLSEQFF.

This clonotype appeared many times. The genes are TRBV23-1 and TRBJ2-1, with TRBD1 identical over 8 bases. TRBV23-1 is filed as an ORF, its function uncertain. After removal of 10 bases from V and 9 bases from J, the junction contained 11 bases not matched to a gene. This CDR3 region has 13 residues. CDR3 amino acids: CANRTGKVSEQFF. DNA for the CDR3: TGCGCCAACCGGACAGGGAAAGTGAGTGAGCAGTTCTTC.

This clonotype has a count of ten or more. The V and J genes are TRBV29-1 and TRBJ2-7, with 9 positions matching TRBD2. The CDR3 covers 11 residues. After removal of 4 bases from V and 7 bases from J, the junction contained 2 bases not matched to a gene. CDR1 is SQVTM, CDR2 ANQGSEA, per germline. The CDR3: CSVVGLAEQYF. DNA of the CDR3: TGCAGCGTTGTAGGACTAGCGGAGCAGTACTTC.

The chain has TRBV20-1 and TRBJ2-7; TRBD2 matches 9 bases. Germline loops: CDR1 DFQATT, CDR2 SNEGSKA (reference sequence). The CDR3 is made up of 17 amino acids. Trimming cost V 1 base and J 0 bases; bases outside gene matches: 10. The CDR3 DNA sequence: TGCAGTGCTAGAGTATCACCGGGACTAGCAGTCTCCTACGAGCAGTACTTC. Translated, it gives CSARVSPGLAVSYEQYF.

This clonotype has at least ten counts. The rearrangement links TRBV3-1 to TRBJ2-7; 11 bases align to TRBD2. The CDR3 loop spans 20 amino acids. The J segment lost 0 bases and the V segment lost 1 base, leaving 14 bases of the junction unmatched. CDR1 and CDR2 (germline): LGHDT, YNNKEL (reference sequence). The CDR3 DNA sequence: TGTGCCAGCAGCCAAGGCTCGGGTAGGACTAGCGGGCGTAGCTCCTACGAGCAGTACTTC. It encodes CASSQGSGRTSGRSSYEQYF.

V is TRBV19 and J is TRBJ2-1; 11 bases align to TRBD1. In germline, CDR1 is LNHDA, CDR2 SQIVND (reference sequence). This CDR3 is 15 amino acids long. The ends lost 5 bases at V and 6 bases at J; junction bases unmatched: 6. The DNA of the CDR3 is TGTGCCAGTAGTGCAACCGGGACAGGGGGCAATGAGCAGTTCTTC. This sequence encodes CASSATGTGGNEQFF.

The table lists this clonotype with a few counts. CDR3 protein: CASSPDWDSYNEQFF. The CDR3 nucleotides are TGTGCCAGCAGCCCGGACTGGGACTCCTACAATGAGCAGTTCTTC. The chain joins TRBV6-5 to TRBJ2-1, with a possible D match to TRBD2 (5 bases). Germline-derived CDR1 and CDR2 are MNHEY and SVGAGI. Trimming shortened V by 6 bases and J by 0 bases, and 12 bases separated the two germline ends. CDR3 length: 15 residues.

The J gene is TRBJ2-7, the V gene TRBV5-1, with D tentatively TRBD1 or TRBD2 (6 bases each). V was shortened by 1 base and J by 4 bases, with 9 bases between the two germline ends. There are 13 residues in the CDR3. The V gene's germline CDR1 is SGHRS and CDR2 YFSETQ. As DNA, the CDR3 is TGCGCCAGCAGCTTGAGGGGGGTTTACGAGCAGTACTTC. Its translation: CASSLRGVYEQYF.

The sample holds many counts of this clonotype. This chain connects TRBV4-1 to TRBJ2-1; 7 bases map to TRBD2. Germline loops: CDR1 MGHRA, CDR2 YSYEKL. With V trimmed by 0 bases and J by 2 bases, 4 bases remained unmatched. This CDR3 is built from 16 residues. The CDR3 DNA follows: TGCGCCAGCAGCCAAGACAGCGGGATCCCCTACAATGAGCAGTTCTTC. Residues: CASSQDSGIPYNEQFF.

A word on this clonotype: This may stem from a read error, because a much larger clone lies one nucleotide away. This chain links TRBV6-1 with TRBJ2-7; possible D gene TRBD1, 5 bases. Germline-derived CDR1 and CDR2 are MNHNS and SASEGT. There are 13 residues in the CDR3. CDR3 residues: CASSEGTIYERYF. CDR3 sequence (DNA): TGTGCCAGCAGTGAAGGGACAATCTACGAGCGGTACTTC.

This clonotype was counted at least ten times. The chain joins TRBV20-1 to TRBJ2-3; 7 nucleotides agree with TRBD2. V lost 4 bases to trimming and J lost 3 bases; unmatched junction nucleotides: 7. Germline V gene sequence: CDR1 DFQATT, CDR2 SNEGSKA (reference sequence). The CDR3 has 14 amino acids. In DNA, the CDR3 is TGCAGTGCTAATCCGGGAGGAAATACAGATACGCAGTATTTT. This translates into CSANPGGNTDTQYF.

With regard to this clonotype: A much larger clone lies a single base off, so this may be a read error. The CDR3 coding sequence is TGTGCCAGCATCTTGGCAGCTCTTATAGCGAGGCATAGTGCCGGGGAGCTGTTTTTT. Its translation is CASILAALIARHSAGELFF. The chain has TRBV5-5 and TRBJ2-2; D might be TRBD2 (5 bases). This CDR3 has 19 residues. Germline V CDR1 and CDR2: SGHKS, YYEKEE (reference sequence).

As concerns this clonotype: Possible read error: a much larger clone is one base away. In this CDR3 the conserved last residue, phenylalanine or tryptophan, is missing, so a read error is likely. The chain employs TRBV7-9 and TRBJ2-1, with no clear D. Trimming left V 5 bases short and J 8 bases short, with 10 bases between. CDR1 is SEHNR and CDR2 is FQNEAQ in the germline V gene (reference sequence). CDR3 length equals 12 residues. The CDR3 nucleotides are TGTGCCAGCAGCCCTCTCGACGATGAGCAGTTCTAC. This translates into CASSPLDDEQFY.

This clonotype was detected many times. This chain joins TRBV20-1 and TRBJ2-7; TRBD2 agrees at 14 bases. CDR3 length: 17 amino acids. J was trimmed by 5 bases and V by 6 bases; bases with no gene match: 15. Germline V CDR1 and CDR2: DFQATT, SNEGSKA (reference sequence). The CDR3 loop reads CSATDTRTSGRRNEQYF. DNA for the CDR3: TGCAGTGCCACCGATACCAGGACTAGCGGGAGGCGGAACGAGCAGTACTTC.

This clonotype was seen repeatedly, ten times or more. This CDR3 reads CASSFRQGLDTDTQYF. The CDR3 DNA reads TGTGCCAGCAGTTTCCGACAGGGGTTGGACACAGATACGCAGTATTTT. This chain uses TRBV12-3 or TRBV12-4 with TRBJ2-3; TRBD1 matches 8 bases. This CDR3 is built from 16 residues. V shed 3 bases and J 2 bases; nucleotides not matched to a gene: 7.

Comments on this clonotype: A much larger clone differs from this one at a single base, so this may be a read error. J is TRBJ2-5 and V is TRBV28; D remains ambiguous. Between the trimmed V and J ends, which lost 7 bases and 2 bases, there was a span of 11 bases. The germline V gene encodes CDR1 MDHEN and CDR2 SYDVKM. CDR3 size: 13 residues. CDR3 nucleotide sequence: TGTGCCAGCAATACTTTACGACAAGAGACCCAGTACTTC. Translated: CASNTLRQETQYF. Based on the CDR3 plus reference TRBV28 and TRBJ2-5, the full variable domain is DVKVTQSSRYLVKRTGEKVFLECVQDMDHENMFWYRQDPGLGLRLIYFSYDVKMKEKGDIPEGYSVSREKKERFSLILESASTNQTSMYLCASNTLRQETQYFGPGTRLLVL.